The T cell receptor (beta chain) described here comes from a study of cytomegalovirus exposure and HLA in healthy donors listed by TCRdb under 2017. About the full investigation: An earlier analysis of 587 of the donors reported around 280 Gb of sequence data and 95 million to 130 million unique TCR beta sequences obtained from 150 million to 200 million T cells. An early release covering roughly 580 HLA-typed donors comprised about 310 gigabases of sequencing data and some 79 million unique TCR sequences. Of the approximately 370 genotyped donors, 80% to 90% were placed in the genetic ancestry cluster associated with self-reported Caucasian donors. The study was designed to test whether signatures of past pathogen exposure could be identified by cataloging public T cell receptors. Using immunosequencing, the study profiled T cell repertoires from around 670 subjects and related those repertoires to cytomegalovirus serostatus. Besides the first cohort of approximately 670 subjects, a separate validation cohort made up of about 120 different subjects was used. To predict cytomegalovirus infection status, the study brought together high-throughput TCR immunosequencing, statistical association of individual TCRs with disease status, and machine learning. A later analysis re-analyzed previously published TCR beta repertoires from about 600 donors and added high-resolution HLA genotyping to study TCR occurrence patterns. The later analysis used no new phenotypic data to find candidate immune exposures, relying instead on TCR beta sequences and their occurrence across donors. In an earlier analysis of more than 550 of the donors, high-throughput TCR beta sequencing was used to judge whether each TCR beta V gene segment behaved as functional or pseudogenic. Donor age, sex, ethnicity and CMV serostatus were compiled together with the repertoire data. A later genetic analysis used genome-wide SNP genotypes for about 65% of the roughly 670 donors, treating that subset as a discovery cohort. All discovery cohort repertoires had been generated on a single sequencing platform. HLA typing covered class I and class II loci at four-digit resolution. The number of donors typed differed by locus, with 629-630 for A, B, C, DRB1 and DQB1, roughly 520 for DQA1, 600 to 610 for DPA1, and roughly 450 for DPB1. Four to six DR-DQ haplotypes were handled as single units for association and clustering, since linkage in the cohort was strong. On average, 235,054 unique TCR beta nucleotide sequences were sequenced per donor among roughly 430 genotyped donors of the cohort, with roughly 18% of those sequences being non-productive. What the work shows at the level of the full study, not this receptor alone: It was suggested by the authors that the approach could potentially be generalized to other disease states and immunological phenotypes. Assigning TCR associations to individual alleles was difficult when HLA alleles, especially DR and DQ, strongly co-occurred. Compared with equally common non-associated chains, HLA-associated TCR beta chains in a later analysis were more clonally expanded and had lower generation probabilities. A cluster of highly shared sequence variants was judged likely to represent a technical artifact of the sequencing pipeline. In a later analysis, the rate of TCR association differed among HLA loci, with DRB1 alleles having the most associated TCRs and HLA-C alleles having the fewest. A later analysis found that most CMV-associated TCR beta chains appeared HLA-restricted, with HLA associations seemingly driven largely by CMV exposure. A further reported finding was that TCR beta sequences accurately predicted the HLA-A and HLA-B alleles for most subjects in the first cohort. Across donors, most TCR sequences were observed very rarely, whereas some public TCRs were present in many individuals. In a later analysis, 16,951 TCR beta sequences were associated with specific HLA alleles at a false discovery rate of 0.05. CMV serostatus was the only immune exposure information available for the cohort. A later analysis reported that several top co-occurrence clusters appeared linked to parvovirus B19, influenza, CMV and Epstein-Barr virus. Correlated functional status among segregating V segments might be attributable to linkage disequilibrium, but an unknown experimental factor could not be ruled out. In vitro tests confirmed that a few of the cytomegalovirus-associated TCR beta chains recognize cytomegalovirus antigens. An earlier analysis of around 500 of the donors showed that most TCR beta V segments appeared in productive rearrangements either about 87% or about 30% of the time, which broadly matched IMGT annotations. Because counts were too low, some 16 rarely observed V segments, including chromosome 9 orphons, were excluded from the earlier analysis of under 650 of the donors. The study gave a list of some 150 TCR beta chains associated with cytomegalovirus. In a later genetic analysis, fewer N-insertions in productive TCRs were reported among donors in an Asian-associated ancestry cluster than the 666-donor mean. Because the 87-base-pair reads could not distinguish some IMGT-functional V segments, including TRBV6-2 and TRBV6-3, those segments were excluded. Roughly uniform sequencing depth across donors was assumed in presence/absence analyses, although this assumption may not hold. A later genetic analysis associated a missense DCLRE1C variant with V-gene and J-gene trimming of TCR beta chains, and an independent cohort replicated the association. In this cohort, only TCR beta chains were sequenced, and detectable features were limited by the absence of alpha or paired-chain data. Cytomegalovirus status was reported to be diagnosed by the classifier with high specificity and sensitivity in both the original and validation cohorts. Because HLA typing was missing for some donors at each locus, association tests included only the typed subset.

Worth noting for this clone: The antigen it binds to is not known. Per-nucleotide qualities are absent, and no much larger clonotype sits a single base away.

The receptor library was made with the immunoSEQ multiplex PCR assay. For the multiplex PCR, a mixture combining 60 forward primers for TCR Vbeta segments and 13 reverse primers for TCR Jbeta segments was used. Amplification of the CDR3 region of rearranged TCR beta genes was performed with a multiplex PCR assay on genomic DNA. The amplified TCR beta libraries were sequenced on the Illumina HiSeq System as 87-base-pair reads. As for the authors' bioinformatics: A later analysis counted tens of millions of unique TCR beta chains across the 650 to 800 repertoires, and around 9.9 million of these chains were shared by at least two donors. Raw reads were error-corrected and collapsed into unique sequences with a nearest-neighbor algorithm that merged closely related sequences to remove PCR and sequencing errors. Alignment of CDR3 sequences to IMGT reference sequences was used to assign V, D and J gene segments. For a sequence to be retained, at least a six-nucleotide match to both a V gene segment and a J gene segment was required. A rearrangement was called productive if the CDR3 had no stop codons and remained in frame with V and J, and every other rearrangement was called non-productive. CDR3 was defined by IMGT convention, running from the second conserved V-encoded cysteine to the conserved J-encoded phenylalanine. In an earlier analysis of some 550 of the donors, sequences lacking an unambiguous match to a single V gene segment were excluded. An earlier analysis of over 450 of the donors classified V segments as functional when productive rearrangements were above 56.7% and as segregating when the standard deviation between donors was above 5%. A statistical classification framework was built to diagnose cytomegalovirus status from the catalog of TCR beta chain sequences. In a later analysis, TCR nucleotide sequences were compared against IMGT/GENE-DB human TR gene sequences so that V and J genes could be assigned. In a later analysis, CDR3 sequences and most-parsimonious VDJ recombination scenarios were assigned using the TCRdist pipeline. A later analysis defined each TCR beta chain by its CDR3 amino acid sequence plus V-gene family, and excluded reads lacking a unique V-gene family. In a later analysis, fewer than 650 highly shared, low-generation-probability nucleotide sequences were removed to address suspected cross-contamination and a sequencing artifact. For each public chain, a later analysis derived a clonal expansion index from normalized ranks of inferred template counts within each repertoire. In a later analysis, generation probabilities were computed using a VDJ recombination model fitted to out-of-frame rearrangements, and the results were checked against IGoR. In a later analysis, hypergeometric tests were used to score TCR-TCR, TCR-HLA and TCR-CMV co-occurrence, with a repertoire-size bias correction applied to TCR pairs. To estimate false discovery rates, a later analysis permuted the HLA or CMV assignments 20 times. In a later analysis, co-occurring TCRs were grouped using DBSCAN, and TCRdist sequence similarity was added for clustering within HLA-allele-positive subsets. Repertoires with fewer than 30,000 or more than 120,000 public chains, plus five repertoires with anomalous nucleotide sharing, were excluded from co-occurrence clustering. Held by TCRdb, this immuneACCESS table contains in-frame sequences only and omits some clones. Under half of the omission traces to an unresolved V gene where checked; the cause of the rest is unknown. V, J and clone size are taken as reported in that table, and D and trimming were inferred from the DNA itself. The sample yields about 160,000 clones; about 80% were counted once. Of the sample, over 2% falls within the top ten clones.

Trimming takes 0 bases off V and 6 bases off J; junction bases not matched to a gene: 7. The germline V gene (reference sequence) provides CDR1 GTSNPN and CDR2 SVGIG. Its CDR3 holds 15 amino acids, cysteine through phenylalanine. Of the read, only the CDR3 DNA is kept; its 45 bases are in frame from base 1. The cohort consisted of approximately 670 healthy bone marrow donors. At the time of sampling, all cohort members were nominally healthy, though unrecorded immune exposures were likely present. The donor tested CMV seronegative, placing the donor among the approximately 400 seronegative members of the cohort. A peripheral blood sample was collected from each donor, and TCR beta sequencing was performed on peripheral blood mononuclear cells. The Qiagen DNeasy Blood Extraction Kit was used to extract genomic DNA from the blood cell samples.

The sequence was obtained from a female donor in good health and CMV-seronegative. The V and J segments used are TRBV30 and TRBJ2-4, with 8 junctional bases fitting TRBD2. Specimen: PBMCs. The base sequence is TGTGCCTGGAGTGTATGGCGGGGGGCCGGAAACATTCAGTACTTC. Translation gives CAWSVWRGAGNIQYF.